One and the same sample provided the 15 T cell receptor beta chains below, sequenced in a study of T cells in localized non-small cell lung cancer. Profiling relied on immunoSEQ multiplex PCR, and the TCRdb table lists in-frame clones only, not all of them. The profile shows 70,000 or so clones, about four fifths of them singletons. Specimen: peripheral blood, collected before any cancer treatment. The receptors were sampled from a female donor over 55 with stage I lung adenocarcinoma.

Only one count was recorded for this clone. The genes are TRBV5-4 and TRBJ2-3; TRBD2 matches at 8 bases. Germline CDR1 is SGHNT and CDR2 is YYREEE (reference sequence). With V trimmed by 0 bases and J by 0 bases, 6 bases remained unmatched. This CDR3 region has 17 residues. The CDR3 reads CASSLALAGGSTDTQYF. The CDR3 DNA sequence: TGTGCCAGCAGCTTGGCCCTCGCGGGGGGAAGCACAGATACGCAGTATTTT.

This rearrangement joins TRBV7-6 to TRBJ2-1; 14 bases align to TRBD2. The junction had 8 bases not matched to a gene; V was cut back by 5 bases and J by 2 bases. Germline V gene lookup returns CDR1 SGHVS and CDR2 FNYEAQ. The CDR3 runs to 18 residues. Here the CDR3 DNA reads TGTGCCAGCAGCCCTAGCCGGACTAGCGGGGGGACCTACAATGAGCAGTTCTTC. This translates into CASSPSRTSGGTYNEQFF.

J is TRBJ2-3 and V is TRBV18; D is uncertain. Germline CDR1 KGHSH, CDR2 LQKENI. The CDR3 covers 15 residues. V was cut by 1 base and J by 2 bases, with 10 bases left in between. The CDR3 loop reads CASSPRLGLTDTQYF. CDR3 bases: TGTGCCAGCTCACCACGTTTGGGCCTCACAGATACGCAGTATTTT.

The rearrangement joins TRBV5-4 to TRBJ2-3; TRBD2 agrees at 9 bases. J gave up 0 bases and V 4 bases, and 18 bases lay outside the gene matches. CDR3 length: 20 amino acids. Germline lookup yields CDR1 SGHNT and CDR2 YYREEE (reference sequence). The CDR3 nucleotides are TGTGCCAGCAGCCCCCACCCCCCCGGAGCAGCGGGGGGCAGCACAGATACGCAGTATTTT. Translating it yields CASSPHPPGAAGGSTDTQYF.

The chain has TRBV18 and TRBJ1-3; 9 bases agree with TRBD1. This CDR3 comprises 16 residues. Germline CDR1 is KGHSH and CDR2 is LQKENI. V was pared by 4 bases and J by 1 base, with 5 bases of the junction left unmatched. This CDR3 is CASSLGQGNSGNTIYF. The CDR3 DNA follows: TGTGCCAGCTCACTAGGACAGGGGAATTCTGGAAACACCATATATTTT.

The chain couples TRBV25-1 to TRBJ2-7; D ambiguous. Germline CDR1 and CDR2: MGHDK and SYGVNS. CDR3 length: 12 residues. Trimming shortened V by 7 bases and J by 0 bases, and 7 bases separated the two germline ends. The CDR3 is CASISPSYEQYF. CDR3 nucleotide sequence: TGTGCCAGCATAAGTCCCTCCTACGAGCAGTACTTC.

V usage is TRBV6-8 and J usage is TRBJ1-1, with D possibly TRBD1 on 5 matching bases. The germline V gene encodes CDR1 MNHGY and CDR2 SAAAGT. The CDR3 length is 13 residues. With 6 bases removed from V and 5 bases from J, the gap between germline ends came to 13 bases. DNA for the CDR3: TGTGCCAGCAGGACGCAGGGTCGGACTGAAGCTTTCTTT. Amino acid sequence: CASRTQGRTEAFF.

The CDR3 DNA sequence: TGTGCCAGCGATACCTACGGGGCAGAATTACAAGAGACCCAGTACTTC. This codes for CASDTYGAELQETQYF. This chain connects TRBV2 to TRBJ2-5; D assignment may be TRBD1 or TRBD2 (5 bases each). The germline V gene encodes CDR1 SNHLY and CDR2 FYNNEI. This CDR3 is built from 16 residues. Trimming took 8 bases from V and 2 from J, leaving 21 bases between them.

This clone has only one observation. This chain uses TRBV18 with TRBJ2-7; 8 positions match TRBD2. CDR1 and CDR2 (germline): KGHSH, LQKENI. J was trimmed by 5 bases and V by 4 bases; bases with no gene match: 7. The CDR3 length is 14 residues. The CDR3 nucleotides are TGTGCCAGCTCACTTCTGAGCGGGAGCGACGAGCAGTACTTC. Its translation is CASSLLSGSDEQYF.

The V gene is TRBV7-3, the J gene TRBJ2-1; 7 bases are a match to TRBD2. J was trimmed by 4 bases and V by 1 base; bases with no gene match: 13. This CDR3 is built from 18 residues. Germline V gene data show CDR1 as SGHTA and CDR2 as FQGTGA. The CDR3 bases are TGTGCCAGCAGCTTAAGCATTTCGAGCGGGACTTCGTACAATGAGCAGTTCTTC. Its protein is CASSLSISSGTSYNEQFF.

The CDR3 coding sequence is TGTGCCAGCGGGACAGGGGGCGAAACCTACAATGAGCAGTTCTTC. Amino acids: CASGTGGETYNEQFF. The rearrangement uses TRBV7-9 and TRBJ2-1; 12 nucleotides agree with TRBD1. The CDR3 has 15 amino acids. V dropped 8 bases and J dropped 2; count of bases not matched to a gene: 4. CDR1 is SEHNR, CDR2 FQNEAQ, per germline (reference sequence).

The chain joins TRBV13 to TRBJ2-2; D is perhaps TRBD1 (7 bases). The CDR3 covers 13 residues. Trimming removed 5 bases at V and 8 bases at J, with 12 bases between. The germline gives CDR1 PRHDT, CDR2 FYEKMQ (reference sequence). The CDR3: CASSMEGAGELFF. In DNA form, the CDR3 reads TGTGCCAGCAGCATGGAGGGGGCAGGGGAGCTGTTTTTT.

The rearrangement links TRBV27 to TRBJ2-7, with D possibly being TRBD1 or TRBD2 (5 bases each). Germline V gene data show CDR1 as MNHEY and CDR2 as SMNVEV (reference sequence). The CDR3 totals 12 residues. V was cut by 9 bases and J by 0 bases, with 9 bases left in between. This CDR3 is CASAGTSYEQYF. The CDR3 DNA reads TGTGCCAGTGCCGGGACCTCCTACGAGCAGTACTTC.

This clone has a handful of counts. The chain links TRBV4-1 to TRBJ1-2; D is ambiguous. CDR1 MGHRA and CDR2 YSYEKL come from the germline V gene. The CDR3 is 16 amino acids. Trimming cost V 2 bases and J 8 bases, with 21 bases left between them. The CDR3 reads CASSQLLWPKTQGYTF. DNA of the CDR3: TGCGCCAGCAGCCAACTTCTATGGCCCAAAACGCAAGGCTACACCTTC.

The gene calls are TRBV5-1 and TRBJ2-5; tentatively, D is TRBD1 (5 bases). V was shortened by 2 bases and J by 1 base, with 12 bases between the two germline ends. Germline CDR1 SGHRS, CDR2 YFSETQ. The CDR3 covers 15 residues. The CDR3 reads CASSFDRSAQETQYF. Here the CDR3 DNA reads TGCGCCAGCAGCTTTGACAGAAGCGCCCAAGAGACCCAGTACTTC.